The T cell receptor beta chain under discussion was sequenced for a study of blood T cell repertoires in COVID-19. Study information: Donors in the United States, Italy and Spain gave samples during acute or convalescent COVID-19. From T cells, B-cell-depleted T cells, or PBMCs came the material, which was cDNA or gDNA.

CDR1 MGHRA and CDR2 YSYEKL come from the germline V gene. The CDR3 length is 17 residues. The ends lost 1 base at V and 1 base at J; junction bases unmatched: 7. Study processing details: Researchers report that nucleated cell counts were estimated from reference gene primer amplification. Only in-frame clones appear in the TCRdb table, and some are missing; sequencing was by immunoSEQ multiplex PCR. V, J and clone size are taken as reported in that table, and D and trimming were inferred from the DNA itself. This sample has 25,000 to 30,000 clones, with 76% found just once. The V gene is TRBV4-1, the J gene TRBJ2-1; TRBD2 aligns across 7 bases. The source material was peripheral blood. This TCR came from a man between 65 and 85 years old with acute or convalescent COVID-19. The CDR3 region is CASSQGGGRRSYNEQFF. As DNA, the CDR3 is TGCGCCAGCAGCCAAGGAGGCGGGAGAAGATCCTACAATGAGCAGTTCTTC.